Below, one T cell receptor beta chain is given with its context. The data were obtained in a study of cytomegalovirus exposure and HLA in healthy donors. The method was immunoSEQ multiplex PCR; TCRdb's version includes in-frame clones alone and lacks a portion of them. The repertoire holds 100,000 to 150,000 clones, roughly 90% seen once, with 1.9% in the top ten. Deletions cut 3 bases from V and 2 bases from J, with 8 bases between. This CDR3 comprises 13 residues. The germline gives CDR1 MNHEY, CDR2 SMNVEV (reference sequence). Sequenced sample: PBMCs. This chain joins TRBV27 and TRBJ2-7; a possible D gene is TRBD1 (6 bases). This receptor was identified in a woman aged 18 to 35 in good health and CMV-seronegative. The CDR3 protein is CASSLTGPYEQYF. The CDR3 coding sequence is TGTGCCAGCAGTTTGACAGGCCCCTACGAGCAGTACTTC.